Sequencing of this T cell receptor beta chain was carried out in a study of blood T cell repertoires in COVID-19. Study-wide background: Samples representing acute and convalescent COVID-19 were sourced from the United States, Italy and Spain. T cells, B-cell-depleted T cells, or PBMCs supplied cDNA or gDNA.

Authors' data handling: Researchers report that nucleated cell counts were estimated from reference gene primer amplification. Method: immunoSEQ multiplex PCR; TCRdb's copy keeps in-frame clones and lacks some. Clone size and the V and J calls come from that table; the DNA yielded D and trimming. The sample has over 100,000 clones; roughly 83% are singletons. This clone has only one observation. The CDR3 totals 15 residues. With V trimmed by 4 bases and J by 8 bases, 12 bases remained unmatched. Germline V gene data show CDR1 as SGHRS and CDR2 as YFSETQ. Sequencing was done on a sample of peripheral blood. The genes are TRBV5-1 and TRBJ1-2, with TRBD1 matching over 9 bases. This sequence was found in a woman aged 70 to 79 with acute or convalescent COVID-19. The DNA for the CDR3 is TGCGCCAGCAGCCCGTACGGAGGGACAGGGTCCGGCTACACCTTC. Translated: CASSPYGGTGSGYTF.